This TCR beta chain was obtained from a study of T-cell reconstitution after alpha-beta-depleted transplantation in children. Study-wide points: There were reportedly several hundred expanded graft clones from which alpha-beta T cells came about two months after transplant. The authors attributed T-cell counts and diversity one year after transplant mostly to newly produced T cells. Diversity of TCRbeta at day 60 was high in some patients, arising from surviving recipient T cells and thymic progenitors.

This clonotype has only a few counts. As yet, its antigen is unknown. Germline V lookup: CDR1 MNHNS, CDR2 SASEGT. V trimming: 6 bases; J trimming: 8 bases; junction bases outside the gene matches: 9. CDR3 length: 14 residues. TCRbeta library preparation incorporated unique molecular identifiers. TCRdb re-analysed the PCR reads in MiXCR, keeping a single row per CDR3 protein. The data hold about 980,000 distinct CDR3 sequences, with about 29% observed a single time. This chain joins TRBV6-1 and TRBJ2-1; TRBD2 matches 8 bases. The sequenced sample was PBMCs, mostly from graft donor cells, obtained 360 days after TCRalphabeta/CD19-depleted stem cell transplant. The source is a boy under two years old who had a stem cell transplant for SCID, so the T cells may come from the graft donor. CDR3 protein: CASSERERIYEQFF. The CDR3 region has the DNA TGTGCCAGCAGCGAGCGGGAGCGGATCTATGAGCAGTTCTTC.